The clone carrying this T cell receptor (beta chain) has a count of ten or more. Antigen specificity is unknown. The sample is drawn from a study of human T cells and chemical hapten exposure. As for the study in general: Patients additionally received therapeutic doses of diphenylcyclopropenone on the scalp once a week, and this continued throughout the roughly 25-week study. There were per-sample TCR yield variations, arising mainly from small pooled library volume differences.

Overall study findings and caveats: As patch test score rose, PT1 expanded TCR counts tended to rise as well.

Indicated time point: patch test 1, 2 weeks after DPC sensitization. Stated treatment: therapeutic diphenylcyclopropenone sensitization with weekly scalp DPC. The CDR3 sequence is 16 residues long. Trimming removed 3 bases at V and 1 base at J, with 15 bases between. CDR1 SNHLY and CDR2 FYNNEI come from the germline V gene. The library gave individual cDNA molecules unique molecular identifiers. MiXCR, run by TCRdb on the RACE reads, gives a single entry per CDR3 protein. The data contain 150,000 to 200,000 distinct CDR3 sequences, more than 12% of them singletons. This receptor was identified in a woman aged 25 to 39 with alopecia areata. Some clones in this sample may be carry-over from other donors' samples. The sequencing here drew on whole blood, taken in connection with sensitization to the hapten diphenylcyclopropenone (DPC). This chain links TRBV2 with TRBJ2-5; D possibly matches TRBD1 or TRBD2 (5 bases each). CDR3 nucleotide sequence: TGTGCCAGCAGTGATGGGTGGCCAGGGAGCCAAGAGACCCAGTACTTC. This gives the protein CASSDGWPGSQETQYF.